This record concerns one T cell receptor beta chain sequence. The data belong to a study of blood T cell repertoires in COVID-19. This table comes from immunoSEQ multiplex PCR, and its TCRdb copy is limited to in-frame clones, with some not included. In the table there are about 150,000 clones, about 88% of which are singletons. The CDR3 consists of 19 residues. Germline V CDR1 and CDR2: SGHVS, FQNEAQ. Trimming removed 2 bases at V and 3 bases at J, with 23 bases between. This receptor was identified in a man in his forties or fifties who had recovered from COVID-19. The genes are TRBV7-8 and TRBJ1-5; no clear D gene. Sequencing was done on a sample of PBMCs or T cells enriched from blood (not recorded which). In DNA, the CDR3 is TGTGCCAGCAGCTTATTTCGCGGCGGGATCGGCGGAAACAATCAGCCCCAGCATTTT. Amino acid sequence: CASSLFRGGIGGNNQPQHF.